The next 14 T cell receptor beta chains were all read from a single sample in a study of blood T cell repertoires in COVID-19. This table comes from immunoSEQ multiplex PCR, and its TCRdb copy is limited to in-frame clones, with some not included. The table lists 200,000 or so clones, about nine tenths of them singletons. The sample comprised peripheral blood. The receptors originated from a man in his 70s with active or convalescent COVID-19.

The chain carries TRBV15 and TRBJ1-2; 10 bases agree with TRBD1. Germline V lookup: CDR1 LNHNV, CDR2 YYDKDF (reference sequence). The trim removed 0 bases at V and 14 bases at J, leaving 9 bases unmatched. The CDR3 extends over 14 amino acids. For the CDR3, the DNA is TGTGCCACCAGCAGAGATACGGGACAGGGGTTGAGGACCTTC. Encoded protein: CATSRDTGQGLRTF. The whole variable domain, filled in from reference TRBV15 and TRBJ1-2, reads DAMVIQNPRYQVTQFGKPVTLSCSQTLNHNVMYWYQQKSSQAPKLLFHYYDKDFNNEADTPDNFQSRRPNTSFCFLDIRSPGLGDTAMYLCATSRDTGQGLRTFGSGTRLTVV.

J is TRBJ2-2 and V is TRBV9, with 9 bases fitting TRBD2. The CDR3 has 16 amino acids. The germline CDR1 and CDR2 sequences are SGDLS and YYNGEE. After removal of 0 bases from V and 5 bases from J, the junction contained 5 bases not matched to a gene. The CDR3 here is CASSVASSGATGELFF. The CDR3 DNA reads TGTGCCAGCAGCGTAGCGTCTAGCGGGGCTACCGGGGAGCTGTTTTTT.

The gene calls are TRBV5-4 and TRBJ2-3, with 7 bases identical to TRBD1. The CDR3 spans 12 residues. The ends lost 8 bases at V and 7 bases at J; junction bases unmatched: 7. Germline CDR1 SGHNT, CDR2 YYREEE (reference sequence). Here the CDR3 DNA reads TGTGCCAGTTACGACAGGGAACATACGCAGTATTTT. It yields the protein CASYDREHTQYF.

This chain links TRBV2 with TRBJ1-1, with 7 nucleotides matching TRBD1. Germline CDR1 and CDR2: SNHLY and FYNNEI. The V segment lost 9 bases and the J segment 0 bases; nucleotides outside the gene matches: 4. CDR3 length: 13 amino acids. For the CDR3, the DNA is TGTGCCAGTTCGACAGGGATGAACACTGAAGCTTTCTTT. It translates to CASSTGMNTEAFF.

The V and J genes are TRBV7-2 and TRBJ1-2; 8 nucleotides align to TRBD1. The CDR3 runs 18 residues. The V and J ends lost 1 base and 1 base, in that order; junction bases with no gene match: 11. Germline V lookup: CDR1 SGHTA, CDR2 FQGNSA. CDR3 DNA: TGTGCCAGCAGCTTAGGATTCGTCAGGGGGCCGAATAACTATGGCTACACCTTC. This sequence encodes CASSLGFVRGPNNYGYTF.

The chain's CDR3 is CASSSTGSSYEQYF. In DNA form, the CDR3 reads TGCGCCAGCAGCTCGACAGGGTCGTCCTACGAGCAGTACTTC. V and J are TRBV5-1 and TRBJ2-7, with 7 bases lining up with TRBD1. J lost 1 base, V lost 3 bases, and 4 bases had no gene match. The CDR3 sequence is 14 residues long. CDR1 and CDR2 from the germline V gene are SGHRS and YFSETQ.

The chain carries TRBV11-2 and TRBJ2-1; TRBD2 is a possible D gene (7 bases). V shed 5 bases and J shed 6 bases, with 20 bases lying between them. This CDR3 spans 16 amino acids. Germline CDR1 and CDR2: SGHAT and FQNNGV. CDR3 loop: CASSRRTRGVLNEQFF. The CDR3 DNA follows: TGTGCCAGCAGCCGACGGACTAGGGGGGTGCTCAATGAGCAGTTCTTC.

This clone was found a few times. The chain couples TRBV18 to TRBJ2-1; D remains unclear. Looked up from germline, CDR1 is KGHSH and CDR2 is LQKENI. This CDR3 contains 15 residues. Trimming took off 2 bases at V and 0 bases at J, with 8 bases between the two ends. Written as DNA, the CDR3 is TGTGCCAGCTCACCATTGCGGATCTCCTACAATGAGCAGTTCTTC. Protein product: CASSPLRISYNEQFF.

This clone was picked up many times. The rearrangement joins TRBV7-2 to TRBJ2-3; unclear D gene. With 3 bases removed from V and 4 bases from J, the gap between germline ends came to 5 bases. Germline V lookup: CDR1 SGHTA, CDR2 FQGNSA. The CDR3 length is 12 residues. Here the CDR3 reads CASSFSSDTQYF. In DNA, the CDR3 is TGTGCCAGCAGCTTCTCCTCAGATACGCAGTATTTT.

The sample holds a few counts of this clone. This chain joins TRBV2 and TRBJ2-4, with D perhaps TRBD1 (5 bases). V lost 4 bases to trimming and J lost 0 bases, with 10 bases between them. Germline V gene data show CDR1 as SNHLY and CDR2 as FYNNEI. CDR3 size: 15 residues. The CDR3: CASSVTGVAKNIQYF. The CDR3 bases are TGTGCCAGCAGTGTCACAGGAGTAGCCAAAAACATTCAGTACTTC.

This clone was seen a handful of times. The chain couples TRBV19 to TRBJ2-2, with D tentatively TRBD1 (6 bases). V was cut by 3 bases and J by 1 base, with 9 bases left in between. Germline CDR1 and CDR2: LNHDA and SQIVND (reference sequence). This CDR3 has 15 amino acids. The DNA of the CDR3 is TGTGCCAGTAGTATTGAGACAGGGAACACCGGGGAGCTGTTTTTT. This codes for CASSIETGNTGELFF.

The chain employs TRBV9 and TRBJ2-1; 12 bases match TRBD1. Germline assignment: CDR1 SGDLS and CDR2 YYNGEE. Trimming took 0 bases from V and 8 from J; bases not matched to a gene: 3. The CDR3 contains 15 residues. The CDR3 bases are TGTGCCAGCAGCGTAGTTGGGACAGGGGGCGATGAGCAGTTCTTC. It is translated as CASSVVGTGGDEQFF. Drawing the rest from reference TRBV9 and TRBJ2-1, the complete variable domain is DSGVTQTPKHLITATGQRVTLRCSPRSGDLSVYWYQQSLDQGLQFLIQYYNGEERAKGNILERFSAQQFPDLHSELNLSSLELGDSALYFCASSVVGTGGDEQFFGPGTRLTVL.

This rearrangement joins TRBV5-1 to TRBJ2-3; 8 positions match TRBD2. The CDR3 is made up of 15 amino acids. Germline values: CDR1 SGHRS, CDR2 YFSETQ. The V gene end was trimmed by 0 bases and the J gene end by 4 bases; junction bases not matched to a gene: 4. CDR3: CASSLGTAGADTQYF. The CDR3 nucleotides read TGCGCCAGCAGCTTGGGTACAGCGGGAGCAGATACGCAGTATTTT.

The chain recombines TRBV7-9 with TRBJ1-1; no definite D call. This CDR3 has 13 amino acids. From germline, CDR1 is SEHNR and CDR2 FQNEAQ (reference sequence). Trimming cost V 1 base and J 7 bases, with 10 bases left between them. CDR3 DNA sequence: TGTGCCAGCAGCTTAGTTGGCAGTCTTGAAGCTTTCTTT. It specifies CASSLVGSLEAFF.